The sequence of this TCR beta chain was determined in a study of T-cell memory formation after mild COVID-19. On the study more broadly: Most TCR clusters belonged to a single donor. The study's findings and limits: Contracting CD4+ clones were located mainly in CM and EM, and CD8+ clones in EMRA. The study detected some responding clones in pre-infection memory, suggesting cross-reactive memory joined.

Libraries for TCRalpha and TCRbeta carried sample barcodes and unique molecular identifiers via 5'RACE. Using its own MiXCR run on the 5' RACE reads, TCRdb lists one record per CDR3 protein. The sample has 30,000 to 45,000 distinct CDR3 sequences, approximately 10% seen once. This clonotype was seen ten or more times. Its antigen remains unidentified. Germline trimming cut 5 bases from V and 2 bases from J; bases unmatched to any gene: 13. Germline-derived CDR1 and CDR2 are MDHEN and SYDVKM. The CDR3 totals 18 residues. V gene TRBV28 combines with J gene TRBJ2-5; 11 bases match TRBD2. This TCR derives from a man between 18 and 35 years old who had mild COVID-19 (a few samples of this study predate the infection). Cell type and time point are not known. Sequencing was carried out using PBMCs or a T cell subset sorted from them (not recorded which). The CDR3, as DNA: TGTGCCAGCAGTACGCCCTCGGGTCGACTAGCGGGGCAAGAGACCCAGTACTTC. Translation: CASSTPSGRLAGQETQYF.